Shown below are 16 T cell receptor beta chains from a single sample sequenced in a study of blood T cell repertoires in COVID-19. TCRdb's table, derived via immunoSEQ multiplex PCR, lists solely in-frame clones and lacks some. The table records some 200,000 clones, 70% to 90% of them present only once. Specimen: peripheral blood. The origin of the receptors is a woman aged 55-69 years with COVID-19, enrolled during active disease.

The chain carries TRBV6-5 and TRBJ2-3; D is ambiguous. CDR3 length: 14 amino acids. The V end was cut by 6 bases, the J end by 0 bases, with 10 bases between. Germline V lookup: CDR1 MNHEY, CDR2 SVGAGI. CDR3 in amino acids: CASRPAYSTDTQYF. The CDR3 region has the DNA TGTGCCAGCAGACCCGCCTATAGCACAGATACGCAGTATTTT.

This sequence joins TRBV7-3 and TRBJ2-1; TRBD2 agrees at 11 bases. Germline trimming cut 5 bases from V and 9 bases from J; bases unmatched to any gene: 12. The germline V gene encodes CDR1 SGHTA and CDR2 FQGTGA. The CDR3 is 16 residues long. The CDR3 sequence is CASSRIAGGPQVEQFF. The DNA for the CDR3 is TGTGCCAGCAGCCGAATAGCGGGAGGGCCTCAGGTTGAGCAGTTCTTC.

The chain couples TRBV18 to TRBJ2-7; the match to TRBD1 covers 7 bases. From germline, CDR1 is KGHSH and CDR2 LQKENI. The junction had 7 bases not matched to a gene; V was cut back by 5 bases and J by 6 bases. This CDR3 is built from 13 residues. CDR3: CASSETGYGEQYF. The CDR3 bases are TGTGCCAGCTCAGAGACAGGGTATGGCGAGCAGTACTTC.

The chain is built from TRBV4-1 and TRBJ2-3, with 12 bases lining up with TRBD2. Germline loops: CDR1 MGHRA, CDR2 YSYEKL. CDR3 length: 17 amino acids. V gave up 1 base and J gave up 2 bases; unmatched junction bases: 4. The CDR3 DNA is TGCGCCAGCAGCCAAGCCCGGACTAGCGGGAACACAGATACGCAGTATTTT. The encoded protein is CASSQARTSGNTDTQYF.

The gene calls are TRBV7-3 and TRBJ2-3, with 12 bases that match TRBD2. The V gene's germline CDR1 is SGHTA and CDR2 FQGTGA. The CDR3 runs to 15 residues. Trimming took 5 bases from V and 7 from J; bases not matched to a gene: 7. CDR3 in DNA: TGTGCCAGCAGCCCTTCGACTAGCGGGAGTTATACGCAGTATTTT. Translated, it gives CASSPSTSGSYTQYF. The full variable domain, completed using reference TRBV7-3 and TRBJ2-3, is GAGVSQTPSNKVTEKGKYVELRCDPISGHTALYWYRQSLGQGPEFLIYFQGTGAADDSGLPNDRFFAVRPEGSVSTLKIQRTERGDSAVYLCASSPSTSGSYTQYFGPGTRLTVL.

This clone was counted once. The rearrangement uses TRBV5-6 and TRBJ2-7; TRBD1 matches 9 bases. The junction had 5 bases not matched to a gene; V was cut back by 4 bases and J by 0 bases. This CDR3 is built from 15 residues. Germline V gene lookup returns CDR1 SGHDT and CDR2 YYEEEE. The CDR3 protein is CASSPWDRDSYEQYF. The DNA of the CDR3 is TGTGCCAGCAGCCCCTGGGACAGGGACTCCTACGAGCAGTACTTC.

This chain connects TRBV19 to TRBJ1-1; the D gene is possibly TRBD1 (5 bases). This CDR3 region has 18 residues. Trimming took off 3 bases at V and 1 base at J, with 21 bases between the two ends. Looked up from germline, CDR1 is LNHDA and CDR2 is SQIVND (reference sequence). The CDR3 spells CASSMMGFGGRRNTEAFF. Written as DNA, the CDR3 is TGTGCCAGTAGTATGATGGGGTTCGGGGGTAGACGGAACACTGAAGCTTTCTTT.

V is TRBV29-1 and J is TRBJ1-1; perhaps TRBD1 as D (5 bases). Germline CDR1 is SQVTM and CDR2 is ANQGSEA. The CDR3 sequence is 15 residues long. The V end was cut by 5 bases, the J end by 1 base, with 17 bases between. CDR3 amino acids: CSVSRWGNKNTEAFF. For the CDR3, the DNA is TGCAGCGTTTCCCGATGGGGCAACAAGAACACTGAAGCTTTCTTT. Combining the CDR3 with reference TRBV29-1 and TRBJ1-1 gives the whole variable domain SAVISQKPSRDICQRGTSLTIQCQVDSQVTMMFWYRQQPGQSLTLIATANQGSEATYESGFVIDKFPISRPNLTFSTLTVSNMSPEDSSIYLCSVSRWGNKNTEAFFGQGTRLTVV.

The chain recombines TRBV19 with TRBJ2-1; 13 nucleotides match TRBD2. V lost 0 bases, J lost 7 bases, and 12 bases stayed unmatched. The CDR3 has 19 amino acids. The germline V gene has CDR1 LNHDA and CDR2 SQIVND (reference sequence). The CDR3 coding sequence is TGTGCCAGTAGTATAGATCGGAGACTAGCGGGAGGTGGGCGGAATGAGCAGTTCTTC. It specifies CASSIDRRLAGGGRNEQFF.

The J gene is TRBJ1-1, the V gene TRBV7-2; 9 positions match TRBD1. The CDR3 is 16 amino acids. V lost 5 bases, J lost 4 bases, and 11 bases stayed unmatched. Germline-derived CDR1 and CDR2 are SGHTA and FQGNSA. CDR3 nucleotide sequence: TGTGCCAGCAGCCCACAACAGGGGGCTGCGACCACTGAAGCTTTCTTT. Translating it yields CASSPQQGAATTEAFF.

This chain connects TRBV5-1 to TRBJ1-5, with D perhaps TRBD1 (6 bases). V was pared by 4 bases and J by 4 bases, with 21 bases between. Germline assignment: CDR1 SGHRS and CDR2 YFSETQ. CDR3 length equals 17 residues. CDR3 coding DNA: TGCGCCAGCAGCCCCACCGGTATTGGGGGCCCAAATCAGCCCCAGCATTTT. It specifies CASSPTGIGGPNQPQHF.

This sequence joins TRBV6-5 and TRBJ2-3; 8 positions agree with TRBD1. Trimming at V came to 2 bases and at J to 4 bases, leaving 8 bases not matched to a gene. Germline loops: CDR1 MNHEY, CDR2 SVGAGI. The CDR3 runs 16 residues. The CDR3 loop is CASSYTTGVVPDTQYF. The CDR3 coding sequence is TGTGCCAGCAGTTACACGACAGGGGTAGTCCCAGATACGCAGTATTTT.

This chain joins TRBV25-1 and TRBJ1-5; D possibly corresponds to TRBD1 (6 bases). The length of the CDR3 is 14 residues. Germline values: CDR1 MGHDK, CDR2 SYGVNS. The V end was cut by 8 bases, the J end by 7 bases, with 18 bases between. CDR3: CASQDTGLLQPQHF. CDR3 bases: TGTGCCAGCCAAGATACAGGGCTTTTACAGCCCCAGCATTTT.

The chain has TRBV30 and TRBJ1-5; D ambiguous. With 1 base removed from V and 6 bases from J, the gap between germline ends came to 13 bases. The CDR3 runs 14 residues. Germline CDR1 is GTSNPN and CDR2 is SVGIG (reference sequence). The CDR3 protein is CAWSADEESQPQHF. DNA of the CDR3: TGTGCCTGGAGTGCCGACGAGGAGAGTCAGCCCCAGCATTTT.

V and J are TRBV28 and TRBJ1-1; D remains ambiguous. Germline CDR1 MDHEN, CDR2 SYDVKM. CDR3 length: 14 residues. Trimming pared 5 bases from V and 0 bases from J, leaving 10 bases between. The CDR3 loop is CASSPHTMNTEAFF. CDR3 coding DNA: TGTGCCAGCAGTCCGCATACTATGAACACTGAAGCTTTCTTT.

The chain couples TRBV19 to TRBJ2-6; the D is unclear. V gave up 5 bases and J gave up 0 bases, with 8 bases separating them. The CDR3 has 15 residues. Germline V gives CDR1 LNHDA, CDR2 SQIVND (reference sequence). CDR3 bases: TGTGCCAGTAGTTCGGGTCTCTCTGGGGCCAACGTCCTGACTTTC. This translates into CASSSGLSGANVLTF.